The clone carrying this TCR beta chain was seen more than once but under ten times. Its specificity is not known. This entry comes from a study of T-cell memory formation after mild COVID-19. Germline V gene lookup returns CDR1 MGHRA and CDR2 YSYEKL. This CDR3 comprises 15 residues. V gave up 0 bases and J gave up 5 bases, with 13 bases separating them. Overall study results and limits: A second wave expanding day 15 to 37 was CD4+-biased; contracting clones were balanced.

Constant-segment primers were used for 5'RACE, and the resulting TCR alpha and TCR beta cDNA libraries carried sample barcodes and UMIs. In TCRdb, the 5' RACE reads were re-called with MiXCR into one record per CDR3 protein. This sample yields 350,000 to 500,000 distinct CDR3 sequences, of which 20% to 30% are seen a single time; roughly 14% belongs to the top ten. Sample: PBMCs or a T cell subset sorted from them (not recorded which). The rearrangement uses TRBV4-1 and TRBJ1-2; D might be TRBD1 (5 bases). This TCR derives from an adult woman who had mild COVID-19 (a few samples of this study predate the infection). Cell type and time point are not known. The CDR3 sequence: CASSQDLHQGYGYTF. CDR3 bases: TGCGCCAGCAGCCAAGACCTACACCAGGGATATGGCTACACCTTC.